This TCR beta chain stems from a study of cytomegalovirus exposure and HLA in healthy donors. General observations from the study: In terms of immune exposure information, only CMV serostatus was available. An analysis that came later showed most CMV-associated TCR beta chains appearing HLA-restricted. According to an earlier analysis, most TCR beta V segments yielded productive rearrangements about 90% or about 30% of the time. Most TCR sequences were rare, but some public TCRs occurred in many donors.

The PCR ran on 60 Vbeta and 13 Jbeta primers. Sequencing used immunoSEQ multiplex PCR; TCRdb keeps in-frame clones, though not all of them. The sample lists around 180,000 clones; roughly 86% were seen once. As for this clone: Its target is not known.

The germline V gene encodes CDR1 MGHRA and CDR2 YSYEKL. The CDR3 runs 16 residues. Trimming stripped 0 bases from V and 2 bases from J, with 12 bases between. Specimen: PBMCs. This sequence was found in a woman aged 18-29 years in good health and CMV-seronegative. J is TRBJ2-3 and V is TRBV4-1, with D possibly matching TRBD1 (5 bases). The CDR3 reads CASSQEGAISTDTQYF. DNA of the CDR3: TGCGCCAGCAGCCAAGAAGGGGCCATTTCCACAGATACGCAGTATTTT.